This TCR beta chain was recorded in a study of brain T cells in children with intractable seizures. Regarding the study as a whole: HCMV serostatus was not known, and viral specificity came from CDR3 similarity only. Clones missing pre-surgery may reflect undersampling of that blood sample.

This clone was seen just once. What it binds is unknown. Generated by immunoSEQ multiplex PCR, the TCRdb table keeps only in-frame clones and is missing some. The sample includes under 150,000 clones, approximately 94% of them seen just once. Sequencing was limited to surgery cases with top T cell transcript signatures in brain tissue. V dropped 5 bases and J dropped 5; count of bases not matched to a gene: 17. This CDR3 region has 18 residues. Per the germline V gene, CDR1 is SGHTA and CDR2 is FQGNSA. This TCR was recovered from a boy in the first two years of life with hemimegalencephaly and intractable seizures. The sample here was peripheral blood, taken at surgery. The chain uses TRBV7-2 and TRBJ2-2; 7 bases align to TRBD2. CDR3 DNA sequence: TGTGCCAGCAGCCCCTGGGCCTCTAGCGGAGATGGGACCGGGGAGCTGTTTTTT. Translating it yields CASSPWASSGDGTGELFF.